The 24 T cell receptor beta chains below were found in one sample sequenced in a study of CD8 T cells in Susac syndrome. With random hexamers, roughly 0.5 to 1 ug RNA was reverse transcribed. TCRdb called the immunoSEQ multiplex PCR reads again in MiXCR, with one record for every CDR3 protein. The profile shows tens of thousands of distinct CDR3 sequences, 90% to 95% of them singletons. The sequencing input was CD4+ T cells from PBMCs. Every receptor here comes from a human donor with Susac syndrome.

This chain connects TRBV7-9 to TRBJ1-1, with D maybe TRBD1 (5 bases). Germline V gene data show CDR1 as SEHNR and CDR2 as FQNEAQ (reference sequence). The CDR3 extends over 14 amino acids. The V gene lost 3 bases and the J gene lost 4 bases, with 12 bases spanning the gap. CDR3 protein: CASSFQGRLTEAFF. The CDR3 nucleotides read TGTGCCAGCAGCTTTCAGGGTAGACTCACTGAAGCTTTCTTT.

This sequence joins TRBV3-1 and TRBJ1-2; D is uncertain. V dropped 4 bases and J dropped 7 bases, with 10 bases sitting between them. The CDR3 runs to 12 residues. The germline gives CDR1 LGHDT, CDR2 YNNKEL (reference sequence). The CDR3 region is CASSRSGRGYTF. CDR3 coding DNA: TGTGCCAGCAGCCGCAGCGGACGTGGCTACACCTTC.

This clonotype was counted once. The chain joins TRBV2 to TRBJ2-6; 10 positions match TRBD1. The length of the CDR3 is 19 residues. Germline CDR1 is SNHLY and CDR2 is FYNNEI. Unmatched junction bases numbered 9, after V lost 4 bases and J lost 0 bases. The CDR3 nucleotides read TGTGCCAGCAGTGTACTACGACAGGGGGCCCCCTCTGGGGCCAACGTCCTGACTTTC. Protein product: CASSVLRQGAPSGANVLTF.

The chain carries TRBV20-1 and TRBJ2-3, with 8 bases identical to TRBD2. CDR1 is DFQATT, CDR2 SNEGSKA, per germline (reference sequence). This CDR3 is 14 amino acids long. With V trimmed by 3 bases and J by 1 base, 3 bases remained unmatched. CDR3 sequence: CSASREGGTDTQYF. The CDR3 region has the DNA TGCAGTGCTAGCCGGGAGGGAGGCACAGATACGCAGTATTTT.

This clonotype is a singleton in its sample. CDR3 in DNA: TGTGCCAGTAGGGGGGGGAACCAAGAGACCCAGTACTTC. Amino acids: CASRGGNQETQYF. This chain uses TRBV19 with TRBJ2-5; 7 bases agree with TRBD2. In germline, CDR1 is LNHDA, CDR2 SQIVND (reference sequence). The CDR3 runs 13 residues. Germline trimming cut 6 bases from V and 0 bases from J; bases unmatched to any gene: 1.

The rearrangement joins TRBV29-1 to TRBJ2-3, with 11 positions matching TRBD2. There are 15 residues in the CDR3. J was trimmed by 1 base and V by 4 bases; bases with no gene match: 4. Germline CDR1 and CDR2: SQVTM and ANQGSEA. In DNA form, the CDR3 reads TGCAGCGTTGCCGGGACTAGCGGTCGCACAGATACGCAGTATTTT. Translated: CSVAGTSGRTDTQYF.

V and J are TRBV7-2 and TRBJ2-7, with 7 bases lining up with TRBD1. V trimming: 7 bases; J trimming: 5 bases; junction bases outside the gene matches: 11. Germline V lookup: CDR1 SGHTA, CDR2 FQGNSA. This CDR3 contains 14 residues. The CDR3 coding sequence is TGTGCCAGCACCAACGACAGGGTGTTCAACGAGCAGTACTTC. Its translation: CASTNDRVFNEQYF.

The chain has TRBV12-3 or TRBV12-4 and TRBJ2-7, with 11 bases that match TRBD1. This CDR3 comprises 16 residues. Trimming removed 5 bases from V and 4 bases from J; junction bases left unmatched: 10. The CDR3 spells CASSPAGTGGVYEQYF. The CDR3 DNA reads TGTGCCAGCAGTCCTGCCGGGACAGGGGGGGTGTACGAGCAGTACTTC.

The V call is TRBV5-1, the J call TRBJ2-1, with D perhaps TRBD2 (6 bases). Trimming cost V 4 bases and J 3 bases, with 20 bases left between them. The CDR3 totals 17 residues. From germline, CDR1 is SGHRS and CDR2 YFSETQ. In nucleotides, the CDR3 is TGCGCCAGCAGCCAGACGCCGGGACTGGATGTCTACAATGAGCAGTTCTTC. This gives the protein CASSQTPGLDVYNEQFF.

V usage is TRBV18 and J usage is TRBJ1-5; 11 bases fit TRBD1. This CDR3 comprises 17 residues. The V segment lost 2 bases and the J segment 7 bases; nucleotides outside the gene matches: 10. CDR1 is KGHSH and CDR2 is LQKENI in the germline V gene. The CDR3 protein is CASSPVSGTGGGQPQHF. The CDR3 DNA follows: TGTGCCAGCTCACCAGTATCCGGGACAGGGGGTGGACAGCCCCAGCATTTT.

The chain is built from TRBV25-1 and TRBJ1-6; D unresolved. Trimming pared 1 base from V and 12 bases from J, leaving 19 bases between. Germline values: CDR1 MGHDK, CDR2 SYGVNS. The CDR3 runs to 16 residues. The CDR3 is CASSEFEGPKGEPLHF. The CDR3 nucleotides are TGTGCCAGCAGTGAATTCGAAGGGCCGAAGGGAGAACCCCTCCACTTT. The variable domain in full, with the rest retrieved from reference TRBV25-1 and TRBJ1-6, is EADIYQTPRYLVIGTGKKITLECSQTMGHDKMYWYQQDPGMELHLIHYSYGVNSTEKGDLSSESTVSRIRTEHFPLTLESARPSHTSQYLCASSEFEGPKGEPLHFGNGTRLTVT.

As DNA, the CDR3 is TGTGCCAGCAGCTTAGATGGGGCCCCAGGGGAGCTGTTTTTT. Translating it yields CASSLDGAPGELFF. This sequence joins TRBV11-2 and TRBJ2-2; a possible D gene is TRBD1 (5 bases). Deletions cut 0 bases from V and 8 bases from J, with 10 bases between. The CDR3 loop spans 14 amino acids. Looked up from germline, CDR1 is SGHAT and CDR2 is FQNNGV.

The chain recombines TRBV6-2 or TRBV6-3 with TRBJ2-3; D may be TRBD2 (5 bases). This CDR3 is 17 amino acids long. The V gene's germline CDR1 is MNHEY and CDR2 SVGEGT. V dropped 3 bases and J dropped 3 bases, with 19 bases sitting between them. CDR3 residues: CASSYTAGVRRTDTQYF. In nucleotides, the CDR3 is TGTGCCAGCAGTTATACCGCCGGGGTCCGGCGGACAGATACGCAGTATTTT.

The V and J genes are TRBV7-2 and TRBJ1-5; tentative D call: TRBD1 (5 bases). In germline, CDR1 is SGHTA, CDR2 FQGNSA. This CDR3 comprises 13 residues. The V and J ends lost 4 bases and 4 bases respectively, with 8 bases between them. Here the CDR3 reads CASSSGTNQPQHF. The CDR3 DNA reads TGTGCCAGCAGCTCAGGGACTAATCAGCCCCAGCATTTT.

The rearrangement uses TRBV5-1 and TRBJ2-1; D might be TRBD2 (5 bases). The CDR3 runs to 12 residues. Germline CDR1 and CDR2: SGHRS and YFSETQ. V was trimmed by 7 bases and J by 2 bases, leaving 7 bases between them. CDR3 in DNA: TGCGCCAGCGGGGAGACCTACAATGAGCAGTTCTTC. Protein sequence: CASGETYNEQFF.

The CDR3 is CASSQDTSGRSSYEQYF. The CDR3 DNA is TGTGCCAGCAGCCAAGATACTAGCGGGAGGAGCTCCTACGAGCAGTACTTC. The chain carries TRBV3-1 and TRBJ2-7; 12 nucleotides line up with TRBD2. V trimming: 0 bases; J trimming: 0 bases; junction bases outside the gene matches: 3. Looked up from germline, CDR1 is LGHDT and CDR2 is YNNKEL (reference sequence). CDR3 length equals 17 residues.

This chain joins TRBV25-1 and TRBJ2-1; a possible D gene is TRBD2 (6 bases). Germline assignment: CDR1 MGHDK and CDR2 SYGVNS. Between the trimmed V and J ends, which lost 0 bases and 5 bases, there was a span of 17 bases. This CDR3 contains 17 residues. The CDR3 DNA sequence: TGTGCCAGCAGTGAATATGGGTGTAGCGGACCAAACAATGAGCAGTTCTTC. The encoded protein is CASSEYGCSGPNNEQFF.

The chain has TRBV29-1 and TRBJ2-7, with D possibly matching TRBD2 (6 bases). V lost 7 bases and J lost 3, with 10 bases in between. Germline loops: CDR1 SQVTM, CDR2 ANQGSEA. The CDR3 runs 11 residues. The CDR3 DNA follows: TGCAGCGGTGGGGGACTCTACGAGCAGTACTTC. Encoded protein: CSGGGLYEQYF.

The V gene is TRBV12-3 or TRBV12-4, the J gene TRBJ1-5; the D gene is possibly TRBD1 (6 bases). This CDR3 is 17 amino acids long. V dropped 6 bases and J dropped 0 bases, with 18 bases sitting between them. This chain's CDR3 is CASSGGGLAFSNQPQHF. In DNA, the CDR3 is TGTGCCAGCAGCGGAGGGGGGTTGGCGTTTAGCAATCAGCCCCAGCATTTT.

The chain recombines TRBV30 with TRBJ1-5, with a possible D match to TRBD1 (5 bases). The V and J ends lost 2 bases and 5 bases respectively, with 16 bases between them. The CDR3 covers 15 residues. Looked up from germline, CDR1 is GTSNPN and CDR2 is SVGIG (reference sequence). The CDR3 reads CAWSRGLFSDQPQHF. CDR3 nucleotides: TGTGCCTGGAGTAGGGGTCTTTTCTCCGATCAGCCCCAGCATTTT.

The chain is built from TRBV12-3 or TRBV12-4 and TRBJ1-6; tentatively, D is TRBD1 (6 bases). Deletions cut 6 bases from V and 7 bases from J, with 13 bases between. CDR3 length: 14 amino acids. CDR3 nucleotides: TGTGCCAGCAGCCGCCGGGGGGGCAATTCACCCCTCCACTTT. The encoded protein is CASSRRGGNSPLHF.

This clonotype has just one count. The V and J genes are TRBV27 and TRBJ1-2; no clear D. The CDR3 is 15 residues long. Trimming shortened V by 2 bases and J by 3 bases, and 13 bases separated the two germline ends. Germline V CDR1 and CDR2: MNHEY, SMNVEV (reference sequence). The CDR3 loop reads CASSLAGRLHYGYTF. Here the CDR3 DNA reads TGTGCCAGCAGTTTAGCGGGCAGGCTGCACTATGGCTACACCTTC.

This sequence joins TRBV12-3 or TRBV12-4 and TRBJ1-1; TRBD1 aligns across 8 bases. Unmatched junction bases numbered 5, after V lost 8 bases and J lost 0 bases. The CDR3 is made up of 14 amino acids. In DNA form, the CDR3 reads TGTGCCAGCTCCCAGGGGGCGGTGAACACTGAAGCTTTCTTT. Its protein product is CASSQGAVNTEAFF.

This chain uses TRBV6-5 with TRBJ2-3; D is undetermined. The CDR3 runs to 13 residues. V shed 0 bases and J shed 8 bases, with 9 bases lying between them. Germline CDR1 is MNHEY and CDR2 is SVGAGI. The CDR3 sequence: CASSYSRETTQYF. CDR3 DNA: TGTGCCAGCAGTTACTCGCGAGAGACTACGCAGTATTTT.